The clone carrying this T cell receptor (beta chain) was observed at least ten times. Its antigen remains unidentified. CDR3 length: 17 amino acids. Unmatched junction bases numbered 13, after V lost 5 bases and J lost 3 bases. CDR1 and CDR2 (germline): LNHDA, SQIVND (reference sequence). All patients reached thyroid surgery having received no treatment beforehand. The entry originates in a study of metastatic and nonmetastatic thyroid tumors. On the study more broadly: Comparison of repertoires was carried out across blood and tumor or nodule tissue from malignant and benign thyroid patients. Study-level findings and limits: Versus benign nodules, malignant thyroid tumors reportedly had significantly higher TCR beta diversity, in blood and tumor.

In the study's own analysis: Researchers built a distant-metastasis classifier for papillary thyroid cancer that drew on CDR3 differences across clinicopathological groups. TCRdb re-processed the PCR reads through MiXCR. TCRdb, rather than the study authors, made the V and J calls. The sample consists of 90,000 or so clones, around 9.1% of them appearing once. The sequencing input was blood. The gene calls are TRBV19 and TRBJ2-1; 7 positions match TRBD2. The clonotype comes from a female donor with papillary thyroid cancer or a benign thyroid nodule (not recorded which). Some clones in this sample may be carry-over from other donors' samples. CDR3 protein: CASSYGLVVAGYNEQFF. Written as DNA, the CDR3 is TGTGCCAGTAGTTATGGTCTGGTGGTAGCGGGCTACAATGAGCAGTTCTTC.